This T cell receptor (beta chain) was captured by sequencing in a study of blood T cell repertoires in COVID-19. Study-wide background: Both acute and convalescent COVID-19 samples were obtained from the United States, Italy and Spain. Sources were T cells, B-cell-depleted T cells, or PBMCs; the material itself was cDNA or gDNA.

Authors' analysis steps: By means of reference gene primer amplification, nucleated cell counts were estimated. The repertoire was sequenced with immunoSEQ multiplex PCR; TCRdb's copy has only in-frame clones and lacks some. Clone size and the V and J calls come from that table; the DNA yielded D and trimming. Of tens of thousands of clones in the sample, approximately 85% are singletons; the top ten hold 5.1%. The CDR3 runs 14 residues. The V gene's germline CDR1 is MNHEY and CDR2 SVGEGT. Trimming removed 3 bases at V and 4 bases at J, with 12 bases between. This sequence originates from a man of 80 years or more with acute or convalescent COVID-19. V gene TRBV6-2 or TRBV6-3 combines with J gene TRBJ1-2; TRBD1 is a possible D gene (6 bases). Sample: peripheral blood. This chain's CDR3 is CASSYTTGFYGYTF. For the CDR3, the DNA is TGTGCCAGCAGTTATACTACAGGGTTCTATGGCTACACCTTC.